The present T cell receptor beta chain was sequenced within a study of T-cell reconstitution after alpha-beta-depleted transplantation in children. Study findings and constraints: Surviving recipient T cells and intrathymic progenitors accounted for some patients' high TCRbeta diversity at day 60. T-cell counts and diversity at one year post-transplant came mainly from newly produced T cells.

This clonotype was picked up many times. Antigen: not known. Germline assignment: CDR1 SQVTM and CDR2 ANQGSEA. With 5 bases removed from V and 1 base from J, the gap between germline ends came to 9 bases. This CDR3 spans 12 amino acids. As it was prepared, the TCRbeta library received unique molecular identifiers. Each CDR3 protein gets one entry after TCRdb re-called the PCR reads with MiXCR. The sample carries approximately 250,000 distinct CDR3 sequences, more than 20% recorded once. This TCR was recovered from a girl aged 2 to 10 with Fanconi anemia, due to receive a stem cell transplant. The input for sequencing was PBMCs, taken before TCRalphabeta/CD19-depleted stem cell transplant. The chain is built from TRBV29-1 and TRBJ2-7, with D perhaps matching TRBD1 (6 bases). For the CDR3, the DNA is TGCAGCGTTAGACAGGCGTCCTACGAGCAGTACTTC. Its translation: CSVRQASYEQYF.